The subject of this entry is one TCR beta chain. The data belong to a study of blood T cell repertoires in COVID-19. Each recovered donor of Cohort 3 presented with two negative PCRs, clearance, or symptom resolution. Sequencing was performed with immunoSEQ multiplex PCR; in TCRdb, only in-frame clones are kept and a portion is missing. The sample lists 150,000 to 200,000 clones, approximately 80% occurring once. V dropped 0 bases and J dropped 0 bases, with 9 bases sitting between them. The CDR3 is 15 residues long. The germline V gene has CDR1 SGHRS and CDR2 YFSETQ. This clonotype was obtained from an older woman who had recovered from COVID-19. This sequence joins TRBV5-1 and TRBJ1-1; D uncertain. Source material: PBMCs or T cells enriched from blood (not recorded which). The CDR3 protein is CASSLGGVMNTEAFF. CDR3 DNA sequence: TGCGCCAGCAGCTTGGGAGGAGTCATGAACACTGAAGCTTTCTTT.